These 23 T cell receptor beta chains came from one sample sequenced in a study of cytomegalovirus exposure and HLA in healthy donors. The repertoire was sequenced with immunoSEQ multiplex PCR; TCRdb's copy has only in-frame clones and lacks some. The repertoire has roughly 62,000 clones, just under 95% of them found once; the top ten carry approximately 2.5%. Sequenced input: PBMCs. The receptors shown here come from a man younger than 35 in good health and CMV-seronegative.

Notes on this clone: This same CDR3 is encoded by further DNA sequences in the sample. The chain uses TRBV28 and TRBJ1-2, with 8 bases aligning to TRBD1. CDR1 and CDR2 from the germline V gene are MDHEN and SYDVKM. This CDR3 contains 13 residues. J was trimmed by 7 bases and V by 4 bases; bases with no gene match: 5. Written as DNA, the CDR3 is TGTGCCAGCAGTTCCGGACAGGGTGGTGGCTACACCTTC. It yields the protein CASSSGQGGGYTF.

The J gene is TRBJ2-7, the V gene TRBV28, with D perhaps TRBD2 (5 bases). This CDR3 has 15 residues. Germline values: CDR1 MDHEN, CDR2 SYDVKM. V was pared by 3 bases and J by 2 bases, with 14 bases between. The CDR3 loop reads CASSLESSTTYEQYF. In nucleotides, the CDR3 is TGTGCCAGCAGTTTGGAGTCTAGCACGACCTACGAGCAGTACTTC.

The J gene is TRBJ1-5, the V gene TRBV2; 8 bases agree with TRBD1. Germline V lookup: CDR1 SNHLY, CDR2 FYNNEI. This CDR3 has 14 amino acids. J was trimmed by 7 bases and V by 6 bases; bases with no gene match: 8. The CDR3 DNA follows: TGTGCCAGCAGCGCGGACAGGGAGCGGCAGCCCCAGCATTTT. It is translated as CASSADRERQPQHF.

This chain links TRBV28 with TRBJ2-5; the match to TRBD1 covers 7 bases. Trimming took 4 bases from V and 5 from J; bases not matched to a gene: 19. This CDR3 comprises 18 residues. Germline V gene sequence: CDR1 MDHEN, CDR2 SYDVKM. The CDR3 is CASSSLMTGYSGGETQYF. CDR3 sequence (DNA): TGTGCCAGCAGTTCCCTCATGACCGGTTACTCAGGGGGTGAGACCCAGTACTTC.

CDR3 bases: TGTGCCAGCAGCTCATTGGGTTCAGGGGGCGCCTCCTACGAGCAGTACTTC. Translation gives CASSSLGSGGASYEQYF. The rearrangement links TRBV11-3 to TRBJ2-7, with TRBD1 identical over 8 bases. V was clipped by 4 bases and J by 0 bases; unmatched bases: 11. The CDR3 is 17 residues long. The germline gives CDR1 SGHNT, CDR2 YENEEA.

Here the CDR3 reads CASSEKLWSLYNEQFF. CDR3 DNA: TGTGCCAGCAGTGAAAAACTATGGTCCCTCTACAATGAGCAGTTCTTC. V usage is TRBV6-4 and J usage is TRBJ2-1; no firm D call. The V gene's germline CDR1 is MRHNA and CDR2 SNTAGT. V shed 3 bases and J shed 3 bases, with 15 bases lying between them. The CDR3 has 16 amino acids.

This chain connects TRBV15 to TRBJ2-1; the match to TRBD1 covers 7 bases. The CDR3 totals 17 residues. V gave up 0 bases and J gave up 6 bases; unmatched junction bases: 11. Germline loops: CDR1 LNHNV, CDR2 YYDKDF (reference sequence). CDR3 bases: TGTGCCACCAGCAGAGACAGGGGGTCAAAGGGGCTCAATGAGCAGTTCTTC. Amino acid sequence: CATSRDRGSKGLNEQFF.

The gene calls are TRBV18 and TRBJ2-2, with 12 bases lining up with TRBD2. With V trimmed by 3 bases and J by 6 bases, 8 bases remained unmatched. The CDR3 has 17 residues. From germline, CDR1 is KGHSH and CDR2 LQKENI. The CDR3 coding sequence is TGTGCCAGCTCACCTCAAAGACTAGCGGGAGCGGCCGGGGAGCTGTTTTTT. Its protein is CASSPQRLAGAAGELFF.

The rearrangement uses TRBV5-1 and TRBJ1-1; D ambiguous. The V end was cut by 0 bases, the J end by 2 bases, with 5 bases between. The CDR3 runs to 13 residues. The germline CDR1 and CDR2 sequences are SGHRS and YFSETQ. CDR3 DNA sequence: TGCGCCAGCAGCTTGGGTCTCAACACTGAAGCTTTCTTT. Translated, it gives CASSLGLNTEAFF.

This clone was seen a single time. The gene calls are TRBV11-2 and TRBJ2-3, with D perhaps TRBD2 (5 bases). CDR3 length: 15 amino acids. V lost 3 bases and J 5 bases, leaving 15 bases between the germline ends. The germline gives CDR1 SGHAT, CDR2 FQNNGV. The CDR3 sequence is CASSLSGSSLDTQYF. CDR3 sequence (DNA): TGTGCCAGCAGCTTGAGCGGATCATCGTTAGATACGCAGTATTTT.

Comment on this clone: The junction differs from germline at one of its ends, possibly a read error. This chain joins TRBV30 and TRBJ2-2; D is possibly TRBD2 (7 bases). Germline lookup yields CDR1 GTSNPN and CDR2 SVGIG (reference sequence). The CDR3 consists of 17 residues. The CDR3 nucleotides are TGTGCCTGGTGTGTACTTGGGGCGGGAGAGGGGGCCGGGGAGCTGTTTTTT. Residues: CAWCVLGAGEGAGELFF.

A single count supports this clone. The chain carries TRBV11-3 and TRBJ2-3; 7 bases are a match to TRBD1. Trimming removed 7 bases from V and 5 bases from J; junction bases left unmatched: 15. Germline CDR1 and CDR2: SGHNT and YENEEA. The CDR3 consists of 16 residues. The CDR3 sequence is CASTGIDTGERDTQYF. CDR3 nucleotides: TGTGCCAGCACCGGAATTGATACAGGGGAAAGAGATACGCAGTATTTT. Combining the CDR3 with reference TRBV11-3 and TRBJ2-3 gives the whole variable domain EAGVVQSPRYKIIEKKQPVAFWCNPISGHNTLYWYLQNLGQGPELLIRYENEEAVDDSQLPKDRFSAERLKGVDSTLKIQPAELGDSAVYLCASTGIDTGERDTQYFGPGTRLTVL.

The chain uses TRBV18 and TRBJ1-2; D ambiguous. Germline-derived CDR1 and CDR2 are KGHSH and LQKENI. Between the trimmed V and J ends, which lost 2 bases and 4 bases, there was a span of 14 bases. This CDR3 has 15 residues. CDR3 residues: CASSPEQTHLYGYTF. CDR3 sequence (DNA): TGTGCCAGCTCACCAGAACAGACACACCTCTATGGCTACACCTTC.

The chain uses TRBV19 and TRBJ1-2, with 7 bases that match TRBD1. Germline CDR1 and CDR2: LNHDA and SQIVND (reference sequence). V dropped 4 bases and J dropped 4; count of bases not matched to a gene: 6. The CDR3 runs 14 residues. The CDR3 sequence: CASSRGTDTYGYTF. As DNA, the CDR3 is TGTGCCAGTAGTAGGGGGACAGACACCTATGGCTACACCTTC.

The rearrangement joins TRBV5-6 to TRBJ2-4, with TRBD2 matching over 9 bases. CDR1 is SGHDT and CDR2 is YYEEEE in the germline V gene. The CDR3 is made up of 17 amino acids. V lost 4 bases and J lost 0; bases outside the gene matches: 8. The CDR3 coding sequence is TGTGCCAGCAGCCCAACCGGGACTAGCAAAGCCAAAAACATTCAGTACTTC. Amino acids: CASSPTGTSKAKNIQYF.

A single count supports this clone. The chain has TRBV30 and TRBJ2-3; 9 bases align to TRBD2. The length of the CDR3 is 16 residues. Per germline, CDR1 GTSNPN and CDR2 SVGIG (reference sequence). The trim removed 2 bases at V and 4 bases at J, leaving 10 bases unmatched. CDR3 sequence: CAWSFLAGAGPDTQYF. The DNA of the CDR3 is TGTGCCTGGAGTTTTTTAGCGGGAGCGGGGCCAGATACGCAGTATTTT.

CDR3 DNA: TGTGCCAGCAGCTCGGACGGGAGAGGAGACTATGGCTACACCTTC. Translation gives CASSSDGRGDYGYTF. The chain employs TRBV7-9 and TRBJ1-2; D unclear. Germline assignment: CDR1 SEHNR and CDR2 FQNEAQ (reference sequence). This CDR3 spans 15 amino acids. With 4 bases removed from V and 3 bases from J, the gap between germline ends came to 15 bases.

This clone was detected only a few times. The rearrangement links TRBV6-1 to TRBJ2-3, with D possibly TRBD2 on 6 matching bases. CDR1 and CDR2 (germline): MNHNS, SASEGT. The V and J ends lost 1 base and 3 bases respectively, with 11 bases between them. The CDR3 sequence is 15 residues long. This chain's CDR3 is CASSEGTGETDTQYF. DNA of the CDR3: TGTGCCAGCAGTGAAGGGACGGGAGAGACAGATACGCAGTATTTT.

V gene TRBV25-1 combines with J gene TRBJ2-1; 10 nucleotides agree with TRBD2. Germline loops: CDR1 MGHDK, CDR2 SYGVNS. Losses at the gene ends were 10 bases for V and 7 bases for J; bases not matched to a gene: 7. This CDR3 is 13 amino acids long. This CDR3 is CATTGLAVNEQFF. CDR3 bases: TGTGCCACAACAGGACTAGCGGTAAATGAGCAGTTCTTC.

The chain is built from TRBV7-8 and TRBJ2-2, with a possible D match to TRBD1 (5 bases). Trimming cost V 6 bases and J 5 bases, with 16 bases left between them. Germline V gene lookup returns CDR1 SGHVS and CDR2 FQNEAQ. The CDR3 is 15 residues long. The DNA for the CDR3 is TGTGCCAGCAGTCGGACATTCGTAGGAACCGGGGAGCTGTTTTTT. It specifies CASSRTFVGTGELFF. Using reference TRBV7-8 and TRBJ2-2 for the parts outside the CDR3, the full variable domain is GAGVSQSPRYKVAKRGQDVALRCDPISGHVSLFWYQQALGQGPEFLTYFQNEAQLDKSGLPSDRFFAERPEGSVSTLKIQRTQQEDSAVYLCASSRTFVGTGELFFGEGSRLTVL.

The chain joins TRBV2 to TRBJ2-3; D remains ambiguous. The CDR3 is 12 amino acids. In germline, CDR1 is SNHLY, CDR2 FYNNEI. Trimming stripped 6 bases from V and 6 bases from J, with 10 bases between. The CDR3, as DNA: TGTGCCAGCAGCCAAGGAGAGGATACGCAGTATTTT. Its protein product is CASSQGEDTQYF.

J is TRBJ2-2 and V is TRBV7-8, with a weak D call TRBD1 (6 bases). V lost 3 bases, J lost 6 bases, and 11 bases lay in between. This CDR3 region has 14 residues. Germline loops: CDR1 SGHVS, CDR2 FQNEAQ. CDR3 residues: CASSFNQGPGELFF. CDR3 nucleotides: TGTGCCAGCAGCTTCAACCAGGGGCCCGGGGAGCTGTTTTTT.

This chain connects TRBV7-2 to TRBJ2-1, with 10 nucleotides matching TRBD2. The CDR3 has 18 residues. Germline V gene data show CDR1 as SGHTA and CDR2 as FQGNSA. The J segment lost 0 bases and the V segment lost 7 bases, leaving 12 bases of the junction unmatched. The CDR3 region is CASKRELAGHSSYNEQFF. The DNA of the CDR3 is TGTGCCAGCAAGAGAGAACTAGCGGGGCATAGCTCCTACAATGAGCAGTTCTTC.